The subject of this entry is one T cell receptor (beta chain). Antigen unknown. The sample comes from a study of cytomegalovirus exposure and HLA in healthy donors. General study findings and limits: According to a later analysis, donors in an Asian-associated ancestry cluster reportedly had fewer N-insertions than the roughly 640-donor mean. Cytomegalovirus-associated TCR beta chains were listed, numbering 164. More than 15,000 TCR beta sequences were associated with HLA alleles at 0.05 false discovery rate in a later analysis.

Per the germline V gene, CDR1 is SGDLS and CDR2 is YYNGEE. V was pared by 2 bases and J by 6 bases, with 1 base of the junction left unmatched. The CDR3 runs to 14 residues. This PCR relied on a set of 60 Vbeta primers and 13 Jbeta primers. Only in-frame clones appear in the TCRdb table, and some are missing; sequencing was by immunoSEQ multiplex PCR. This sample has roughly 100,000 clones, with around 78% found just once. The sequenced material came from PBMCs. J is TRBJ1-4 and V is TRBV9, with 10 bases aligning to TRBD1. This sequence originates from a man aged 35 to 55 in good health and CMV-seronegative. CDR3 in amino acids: CASSVTGGDEKLFF. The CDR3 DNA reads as TGTGCCAGCAGCGTGACAGGGGGCGATGAAAAACTGTTTTTT.